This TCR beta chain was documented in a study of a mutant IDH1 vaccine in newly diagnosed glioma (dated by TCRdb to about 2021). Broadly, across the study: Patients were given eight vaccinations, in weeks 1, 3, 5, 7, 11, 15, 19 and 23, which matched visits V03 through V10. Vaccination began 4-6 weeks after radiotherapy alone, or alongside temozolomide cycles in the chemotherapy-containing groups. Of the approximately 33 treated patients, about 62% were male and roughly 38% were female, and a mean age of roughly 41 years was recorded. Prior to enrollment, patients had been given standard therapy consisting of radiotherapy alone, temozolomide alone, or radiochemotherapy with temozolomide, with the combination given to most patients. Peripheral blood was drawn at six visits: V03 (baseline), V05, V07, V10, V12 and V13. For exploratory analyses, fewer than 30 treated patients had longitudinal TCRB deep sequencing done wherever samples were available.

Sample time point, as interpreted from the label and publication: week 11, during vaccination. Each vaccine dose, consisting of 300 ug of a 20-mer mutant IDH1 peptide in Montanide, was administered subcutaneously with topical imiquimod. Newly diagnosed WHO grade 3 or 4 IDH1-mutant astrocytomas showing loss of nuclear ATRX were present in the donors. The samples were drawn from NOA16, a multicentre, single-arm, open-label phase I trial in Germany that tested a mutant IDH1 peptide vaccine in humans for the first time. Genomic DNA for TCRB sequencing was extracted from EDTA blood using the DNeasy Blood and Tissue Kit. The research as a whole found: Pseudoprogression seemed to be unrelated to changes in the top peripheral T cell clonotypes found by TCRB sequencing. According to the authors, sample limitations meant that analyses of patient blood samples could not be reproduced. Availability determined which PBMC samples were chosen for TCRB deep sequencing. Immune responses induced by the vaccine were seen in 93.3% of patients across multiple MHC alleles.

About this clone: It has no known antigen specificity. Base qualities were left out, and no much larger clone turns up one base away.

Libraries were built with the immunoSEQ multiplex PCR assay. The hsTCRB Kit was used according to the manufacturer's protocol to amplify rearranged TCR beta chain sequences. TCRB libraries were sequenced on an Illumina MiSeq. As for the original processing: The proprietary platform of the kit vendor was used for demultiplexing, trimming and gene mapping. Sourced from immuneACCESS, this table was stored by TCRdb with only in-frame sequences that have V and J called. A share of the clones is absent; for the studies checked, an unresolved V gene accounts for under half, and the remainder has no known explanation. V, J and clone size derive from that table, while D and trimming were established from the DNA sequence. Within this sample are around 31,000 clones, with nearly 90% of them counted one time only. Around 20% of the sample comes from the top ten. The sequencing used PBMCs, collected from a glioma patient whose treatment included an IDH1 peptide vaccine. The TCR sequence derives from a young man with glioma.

CDR3 reads: CASSSLAGGGTTYNEQFF. The DNA sequence is given as TGTGCCAGCAGCTCCTTAGCGGGAGGGGGAACCACCTACAATGAGCAGTTCTTC. The chain joins TRBV11-2 to TRBJ2-1; TRBD2 aligns with 11 central bases. Reading from cysteine to phenylalanine, the CDR3 counts 18 amino acids. Solely the CDR3 DNA is kept, with 54 bases framed from the first base. V is cut back by 4 bases and J by 2 bases, with 10 bases in the junction unmatched. From the germline V gene, CDR1 is SGHAT and CDR2 is FQNNGV.